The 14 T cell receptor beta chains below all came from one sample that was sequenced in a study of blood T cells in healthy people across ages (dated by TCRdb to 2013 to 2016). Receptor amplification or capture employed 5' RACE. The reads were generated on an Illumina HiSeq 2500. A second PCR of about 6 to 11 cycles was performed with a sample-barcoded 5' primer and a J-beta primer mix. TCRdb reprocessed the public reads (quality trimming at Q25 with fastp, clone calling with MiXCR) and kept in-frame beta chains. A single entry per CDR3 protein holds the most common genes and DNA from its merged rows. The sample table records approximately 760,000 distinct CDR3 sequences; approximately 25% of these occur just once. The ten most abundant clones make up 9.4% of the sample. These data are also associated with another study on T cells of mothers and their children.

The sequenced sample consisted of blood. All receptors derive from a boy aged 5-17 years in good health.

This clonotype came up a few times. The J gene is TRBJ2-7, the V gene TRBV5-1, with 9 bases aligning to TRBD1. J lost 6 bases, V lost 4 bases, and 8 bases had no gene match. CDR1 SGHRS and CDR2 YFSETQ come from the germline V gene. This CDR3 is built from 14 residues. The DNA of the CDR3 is TGCGCCAGCAGCAACCGGGGACAGGGTGGCGAGCAGTACTTC. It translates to CASSNRGQGGEQYF. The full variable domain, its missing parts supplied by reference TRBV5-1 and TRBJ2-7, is KAGVTQTPRYLIKTRGQQVTLSCSPISGHRSVSWYQQTPGQGLQFLFEYFSETQRNKGNFPGRFSGRQFSNSRSEMNVSTLELGDSALYLCASSNRGQGGEQYFGPGTRLTVT.

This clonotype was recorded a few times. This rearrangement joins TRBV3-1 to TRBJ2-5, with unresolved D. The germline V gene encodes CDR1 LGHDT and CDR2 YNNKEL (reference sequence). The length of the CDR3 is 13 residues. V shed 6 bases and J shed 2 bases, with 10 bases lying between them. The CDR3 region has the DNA TGTGCCAGCAGAAGGGCTTCTCAAGAGACCCAGTACTTC. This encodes CASRRASQETQYF.

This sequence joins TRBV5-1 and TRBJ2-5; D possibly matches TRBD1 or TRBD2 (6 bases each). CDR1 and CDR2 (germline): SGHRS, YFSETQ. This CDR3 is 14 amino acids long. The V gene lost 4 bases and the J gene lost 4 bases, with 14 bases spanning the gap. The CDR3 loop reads CASSRAGDLETQYF. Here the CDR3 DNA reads TGCGCCAGCAGCAGAGCAGGGGACTTAGAGACCCAGTACTTC.

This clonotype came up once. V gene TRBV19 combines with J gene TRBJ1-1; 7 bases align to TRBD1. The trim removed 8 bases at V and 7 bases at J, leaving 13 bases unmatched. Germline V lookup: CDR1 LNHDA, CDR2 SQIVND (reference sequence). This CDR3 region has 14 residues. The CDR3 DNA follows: TGTGCCAGTGTCCTCACAGGGGATTCCCTTGAAGCTTTCTTT. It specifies CASVLTGDSLEAFF.

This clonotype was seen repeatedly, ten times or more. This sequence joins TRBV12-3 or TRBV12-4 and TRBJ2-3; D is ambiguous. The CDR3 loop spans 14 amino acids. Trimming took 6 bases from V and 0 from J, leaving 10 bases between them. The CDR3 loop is CASSPLSSTDTQYF. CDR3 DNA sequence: TGTGCCAGCAGCCCTTTATCTAGCACAGATACGCAGTATTTT.

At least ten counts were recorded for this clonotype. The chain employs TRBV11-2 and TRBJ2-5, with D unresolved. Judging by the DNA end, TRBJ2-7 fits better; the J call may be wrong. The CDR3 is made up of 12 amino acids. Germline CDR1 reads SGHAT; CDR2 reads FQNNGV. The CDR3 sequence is CASSLVVYEQYF. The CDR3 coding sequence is TGTGCCAGCAGCTTAGTAGTCTACGAGCAGTACTTC.

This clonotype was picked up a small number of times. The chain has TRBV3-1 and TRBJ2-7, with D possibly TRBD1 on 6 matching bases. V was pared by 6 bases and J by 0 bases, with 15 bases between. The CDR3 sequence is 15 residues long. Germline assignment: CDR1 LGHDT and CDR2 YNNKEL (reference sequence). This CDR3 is CASSEQGDDSYEQYF. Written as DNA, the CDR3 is TGTGCCAGCAGTGAACAGGGTGACGACTCCTACGAGCAGTACTTC.

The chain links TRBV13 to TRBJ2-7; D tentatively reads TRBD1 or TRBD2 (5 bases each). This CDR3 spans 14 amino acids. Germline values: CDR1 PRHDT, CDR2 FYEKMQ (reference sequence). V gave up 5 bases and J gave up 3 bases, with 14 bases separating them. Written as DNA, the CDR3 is TGTGCCAGCAGCCCGGGACGGTCGATCTACGAGCAGTACTTC. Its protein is CASSPGRSIYEQYF.

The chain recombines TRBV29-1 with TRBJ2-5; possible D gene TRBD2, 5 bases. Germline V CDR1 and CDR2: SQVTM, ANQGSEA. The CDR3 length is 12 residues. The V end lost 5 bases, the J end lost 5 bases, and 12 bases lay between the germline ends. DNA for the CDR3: TGCAGCGTTCAGAGGGCCGGGGAGACCCAGTACTTC. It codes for CSVQRAGETQYF.

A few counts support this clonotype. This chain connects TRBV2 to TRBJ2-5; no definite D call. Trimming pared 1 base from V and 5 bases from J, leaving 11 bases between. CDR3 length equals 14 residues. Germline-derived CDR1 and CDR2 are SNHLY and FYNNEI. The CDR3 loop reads CASSEDVKSETQYF. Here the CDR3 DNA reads TGTGCCAGCAGTGAAGACGTCAAGTCGGAGACCCAGTACTTC.

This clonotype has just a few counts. This chain's CDR3 is CASQESTSTDTQYF. CDR3 DNA sequence: TGTGCCAGCCAGGAGTCTACTAGCACAGATACGCAGTATTTT. The V gene is TRBV28, the J gene TRBJ2-3; D is unclear. V lost 8 bases, J lost 0 bases, and 12 bases lay in between. Germline values: CDR1 MDHEN, CDR2 SYDVKM. CDR3 length: 14 residues. Full variable domain (missing parts from reference TRBV28 and TRBJ2-3): DVKVTQSSRYLVKRTGEKVFLECVQDMDHENMFWYRQDPGLGLRLIYFSYDVKMKEKGDIPEGYSVSREKKERFSLILESASTNQTSMYLCASQESTSTDTQYFGPGTRLTVL.

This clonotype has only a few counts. The CDR3 protein is CASSLAVAAGELFF. The CDR3 nucleotides are TGTGCCAGCAGCTTAGCGGTGGCTGCCGGGGAGCTGTTTTTT. This chain connects TRBV7-2 to TRBJ2-2; D is uncertain. This CDR3 comprises 14 residues. CDR1 and CDR2 from the germline V gene are SGHTA and FQGNSA. V was pared by 0 bases and J by 6 bases, with 8 bases between.

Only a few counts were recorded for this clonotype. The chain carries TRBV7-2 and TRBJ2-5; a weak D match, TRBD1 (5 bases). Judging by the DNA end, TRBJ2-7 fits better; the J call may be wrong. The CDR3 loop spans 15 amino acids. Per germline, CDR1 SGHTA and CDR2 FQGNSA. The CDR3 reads CASSPSGGHLYEQYF. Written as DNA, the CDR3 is TGTGCCAGCAGCCCGTCCGGCGGACATTTGTACGAGCAGTACTTC.

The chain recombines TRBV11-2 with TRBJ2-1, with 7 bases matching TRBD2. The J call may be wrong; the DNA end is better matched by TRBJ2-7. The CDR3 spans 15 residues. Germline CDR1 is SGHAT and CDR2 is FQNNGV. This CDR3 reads CASSSLMSGTYEQYF. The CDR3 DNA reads TGTGCCAGCAGTTCCCTTATGAGCGGGACCTACGAGCAGTACTTC.